This entry is about one TCR beta chain. This CDR3 has 18 residues. CDR1 and CDR2 (germline): LGHDT, YNNKEL (reference sequence). Trimming removed 0 bases from V and 4 bases from J, with 19 bases in between. This specimen comes from a study of blood T cell repertoires in COVID-19. Study in general: Specimens from acute and convalescent COVID-19 originated in the United States, Italy and Spain. From T cells, B-cell-depleted T cells, or PBMCs came the material, which was cDNA or gDNA.

Under the authors' procedure: Cell counts per sample came from amplifying reference gene primers. Sequenced by immunoSEQ multiplex PCR; TCRdb stores in-frame clones only, minus some. The V and J calls and the clone size are those of that table, but D and trimming were determined from the DNA. Counted here are approximately 340,000 clones, around 82% occurring once; the ten biggest clones make up around 3%. The sequenced sample consisted of peripheral blood. The clonotype comes from a man aged 30 to 39 with active or convalescent COVID-19. This chain uses TRBV3-1 (or the pseudogene TRBV3-2) with TRBJ2-1; D may be TRBD2 (5 bases). This CDR3 reads CASSQDKSVRGLYNEQFF. In DNA, the CDR3 is TGTGCCAGCAGCCAAGACAAGTCCGTTCGCGGGCTATACAATGAGCAGTTCTTC.